This T cell receptor (beta chain) was recorded in a study of graft-versus-host responses after intestinal transplantation. Study in general: Transplants were multivisceral, liver-intestinal, or isolated intestinal. Anti-thymocyte globulin induction preceded about 3 years of tacrolimus and steroid maintenance in all recipients.

With regard to this clone: Its antigen is unknown.

TCRdb keeps only in-frame clones here, not all; method: immunoSEQ multiplex PCR. The profile covers around 90,000 clones, with 94% appearing a single time and about 0.2% taken by the ten largest. Germline-derived CDR1 and CDR2 are SGHTA and FQGNSA. This CDR3 is built from 12 residues. V gave up 2 bases and J gave up 4 bases, with 4 bases separating them. This chain joins TRBV7-2 and TRBJ2-3, with D unclear. The clonotype originates from a human donor who was the organ donor for an intestinal transplant. Sample: unstimulated CD4+ T cells sorted from spleen or lymph node cells, taken before transplant. The CDR3 here is CASSLLADTQYF. For the CDR3, the DNA is TGTGCCAGCAGCTTATTAGCAGATACGCAGTATTTT.